The clone carrying this T cell receptor (beta chain) is medium-sized by share. These data are taken from a study of graft-versus-host responses after intestinal transplantation. V lost 3 bases and J 5 bases, leaving 11 bases between the germline ends. This CDR3 has 12 residues. From germline, CDR1 is SQVTM and CDR2 ANQGSEA. Stimulators, around 200,000 irradiated and violet-dye-labeled cells, were plated with around 200,000 CFSE-labeled responder cells. TCRdb's copy holds only in-frame clones and misses some; the assay was immunoSEQ multiplex PCR. The table lists 5,500 to 7,000 clones, under 40% of them singletons. Study outcomes and limitations: Analysis identified GvH clones in recipient marrow, with some appearing first in ileum or blood.

The TCR comes from a human patient who received an intestinal transplant. This chain uses TRBV29-1 with TRBJ2-7; TRBD1 might be the D (5 bases). The specimen comprised alloreactive CD8+ T cells from a mixed lymphocyte reaction culture, sampled before intestinal transplant. Specified subset: CFSE-low proliferating T cells sorted from approximately 6-day pre-transplant mixed lymphocyte reaction (GvH or HvG direction). In DNA, the CDR3 is TGCAGCGTTGATTTGGGGCTCCACGAGCAGTACTTC. This codes for CSVDLGLHEQYF.